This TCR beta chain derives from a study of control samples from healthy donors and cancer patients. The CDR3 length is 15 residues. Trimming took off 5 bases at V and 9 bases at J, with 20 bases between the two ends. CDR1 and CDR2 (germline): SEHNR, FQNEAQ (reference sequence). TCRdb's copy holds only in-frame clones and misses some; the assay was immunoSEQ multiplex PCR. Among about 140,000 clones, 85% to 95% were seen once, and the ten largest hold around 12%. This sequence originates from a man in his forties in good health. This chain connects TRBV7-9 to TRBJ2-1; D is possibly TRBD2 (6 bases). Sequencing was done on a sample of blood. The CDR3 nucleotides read TGTGCCAGCAGCCCACCTGGGGGGAGGAAAAGTGAGCAGTTCTTC. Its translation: CASSPPGGRKSEQFF.